This T cell receptor (beta chain) came from a study of T cells in Graves' hyperthyroidism and ophthalmopathy. The CDR3 consists of 15 residues. In germline, CDR1 is LGHDT, CDR2 YNNKEL (reference sequence). Researchers took RNA transcripts and amplified the TCR beta CDR3 regions from them. The TCR CDR3 first-round RT-PCR relied on the HTBI primer set. TCRdb re-analysed the multiplex PCR reads in MiXCR, keeping a single row per CDR3 protein. The sample has 400,000 to 550,000 distinct CDR3 sequences; approximately 25% are singletons. Ophthalmopathy patients had Clinical Activity Score at least 3, NOSPECS grade at least 4, duration under 3 months. About 10 ml of fresh peripheral blood supplied the PBMCs. General study points: In blood, most of the thyroid clonotypes expanded above 0.001 were also present.

This clonotype has just a few counts. Its cognate antigen is unknown. A read error may account for a junction end that differs from germline. The V gene is TRBV3-1, the J gene TRBJ1-1; 8 nucleotides match TRBD1. The sequencing sample was made of blood. The TCR originated in a woman aged 25-40 years with Graves' ophthalmopathy. CDR3 loop: CASSQPQGGNTEACF. Here the CDR3 DNA reads TGTGCCAGCAGCCAACCACAGGGGGGGAACACTGAAGCTTGCTTT.